This T cell receptor (beta chain) emerged from a study of control samples from healthy donors and cancer patients. Sequencing was performed with immunoSEQ multiplex PCR; in TCRdb, only in-frame clones are kept and a portion is missing. This sample has approximately 150,000 clones; about 90% occur once, and the top ten carry about 7.9%. The sample comprised PBMCs. This clonotype was obtained from a man between 50 and 59 years old with head and neck cancer.

This chain's CDR3 is CASSHKGGFTDTQYF. CDR3 nucleotide sequence: TGCGCCAGCAGCCACAAGGGGGGTTTCACAGATACGCAGTATTTT. This chain joins TRBV4-1 and TRBJ2-3, with D perhaps assigned TRBD1 or TRBD2 (6 bases each). This CDR3 has 15 residues. V was shortened by 3 bases and J by 2 bases, with 12 bases between the two germline ends. Germline loops: CDR1 MGHRA, CDR2 YSYEKL.